A selection of T cell receptor beta chains follows, all from one sample in a study of blood T cell repertoires in COVID-19. Assay used: immunoSEQ multiplex PCR; TCRdb lists only in-frame clones, some missing. This sample has 300,000 to 350,000 clones, with roughly 90% found just once. The sample taken for sequencing was peripheral blood. The receptors originated from a woman aged 55-69 years with COVID-19, enrolled during active disease. The CDR3 runs from the conserved cysteine through the conserved F or W. A D gene is named only where the DNA matches it firmly. Expanded clones get a size class; other rows say once, few or many, or leave the size out.

DNA: TGTGCCAGCAGCCTAAGAGCCTCTGGAAACACCATATATTTT
CDR3: CASSLRASGNTIYF
V: TRBV11-2
J: TRBJ1-3
size: .
D: .

DNA: TGTGCCAGCAGCAGCCCGGGACAGGGGGAGAATGGGGCCAACGTCCTGACTTTC
CDR3: CASSSPGQGENGANVLTF
V: TRBV7-6
J: TRBJ2-6
size: once
D: TRBD1

DNA: TGTGCCAGCAGCCACACAGGGGAGGTTAGTTCACCCCTCCACTTT
CDR3: CASSHTGEVSSPLHF
V: TRBV4-2
J: TRBJ1-6
size: few
D: TRBD1

DNA: TGTGCCAGCAGGCCGCAGGGGGGCACTGAAGCTTTCTTT
CDR3: CASRPQGGTEAFF
V: TRBV12-3/TRBV12-4
J: TRBJ1-1
size: .
D: TRBD1

DNA: TGTGCCAGCAGTTATCAATTCCCAGGGGCTGGGGAGCAGTACTTC
CDR3: CASSYQFPGAGEQYF
V: TRBV6-5
J: TRBJ2-7
size: .
D: .

DNA: TGCGCCAGCAGCCGAGGACAGGGACCAAATAGCAATCAGCCCCAGCATTTT
CDR3: CASSRGQGPNSNQPQHF
V: TRBV4-1
J: TRBJ1-5
size: .
D: TRBD1

DNA: TGTGCCAGCAGTTCCCGGGACATCACCTATAAGAACACCGGGGAGCTGTTTTTT
CDR3: CASSSRDITYKNTGELFF
V: TRBV28
J: TRBJ2-2
size: .
D: .

DNA: TGTGCCAGCAATCAGTACCCAACGGACAGACTGTACGAGCAGTACTTC
CDR3: CASNQYPTDRLYEQYF
V: TRBV28
J: TRBJ2-7
size: .
D: .

DNA: TGTGCCAGCAGCCAGGCGGTCTCAACTAATGAAAAACTGTTTTTT
CDR3: CASSQAVSTNEKLFF
V: TRBV3-1/TRBV3-2
J: TRBJ1-4
size: .
D: .

DNA: TGTGCCAGCTCACGAGTCCAGGGAAGGATCACTGAAGCTTTCTTT
CDR3: CASSRVQGRITEAFF
V: TRBV18
J: TRBJ1-1
size: .
D: .

DNA: TGTGCCAGCAGCTTCCTAGGGGGCGCGGGAGAAAAACTGTTTTTT
CDR3: CASSFLGGAGEKLFF
V: TRBV7-9
J: TRBJ1-4
size: once
D: TRBD1

DNA: TGTGCCAGCAGCTTCCGCACAGTCACGTTGGATACGCAGTATTTT
CDR3: CASSFRTVTLDTQYF
V: TRBV5-5
J: TRBJ2-3
size: .
D: .

DNA: TGCGCCAGCAGCACGGGGGTAGTGGTCAGGGGGCCCACTGAAGCTTTCTTT
CDR3: CASSTGVVVRGPTEAFF
V: TRBV5-1
J: TRBJ1-1
size: .
D: TRBD1

DNA: TGTGCCAGCAGCCTTTATGGACAGGGGCAAGGAGTCTTC
CDR3: CASSLYGQGQGVF
V: TRBV6-5
J: TRBJ2-7
size: .
D: TRBD1

DNA: TGCGCCAGCAGGTCAGGGGACAGGGATGGCACAGATACGCAGTATTTT
CDR3: CASRSGDRDGTDTQYF
V: TRBV5-1
J: TRBJ2-3
size: .
D: TRBD1

DNA: TGCGCCAGCAGCCAAGATCCCCCCCTCCACAGGGTTAACTCCTACGAGCAGTACTTC
CDR3: CASSQDPPLHRVNSYEQYF
V: TRBV4-1
J: TRBJ2-7
size: .
D: .

DNA: TGTGCCAGCAGCCCCGGCAGGGGTGTGGGTGAAAAACTGTTTTTT
CDR3: CASSPGRGVGEKLFF
V: TRBV7-2
J: TRBJ1-4
size: .
D: .

DNA: TGTGCCAGTAGCCAACAGGGGACGGGCGAGCAGTACTTC
CDR3: CASSQQGTGEQYF
V: TRBV19
J: TRBJ2-7
size: .
D: TRBD1

DNA: TGTGCCAGCTCACCACTCGACAGGGGGCCTGGAAACACCATATATTTT
CDR3: CASSPLDRGPGNTIYF
V: TRBV18
J: TRBJ1-3
size: .
D: TRBD1

DNA: TGTGCCAGCAGTCCCATTGGACAGGGCGGTTCACCCCTCCACTTT
CDR3: CASSPIGQGGSPLHF
V: TRBV27
J: TRBJ1-6
size: .
D: TRBD1

DNA: TGTGCCAGCAGTCTCTCCGGGGAATGGGGCTACACCTTC
CDR3: CASSLSGEWGYTF
V: TRBV12-3/TRBV12-4
J: TRBJ1-2
size: .
D: .

DNA: TGTGCCAGCAGCAAAGCCGCCCGAACCTCTGAGGCCCCTTACGAGCAGTACTTC
CDR3: CASSKAARTSEAPYEQYF
V: TRBV21-1
J: TRBJ2-7
size: .
D: .

DNA: TGTGCCAGCAGCTTGGCGGGACTAGCGGGGGCGCGGGAGCAGTACTTC
CDR3: CASSLAGLAGAREQYF
V: TRBV5-4
J: TRBJ2-7
size: .
D: TRBD2

DNA: TGTGCCAGCAGTGGACACTCCAACGAGCAGTACTTC
CDR3: CASSGHSNEQYF
V: TRBV2
J: TRBJ2-7
size: .
D: .

DNA: TGCGCCAGCAGCCACGATGGCGACATGAACACTGAAGCTTTCTTT
CDR3: CASSHDGDMNTEAFF
V: TRBV5-1
J: TRBJ1-1
size: .
D: .

DNA: TGTGCCAGCAGTTATGGGACAGATTATCAGCCCCAGCATTTT
CDR3: CASSYGTDYQPQHF
V: TRBV6-2/TRBV6-3
J: TRBJ1-5
size: .
D: TRBD1

DNA: TGTGCCAGCAAGACTAGCGGGGGGGAGACCCAGTACTTC
CDR3: CASKTSGGETQYF
V: TRBV2
J: TRBJ2-5
size: .
D: TRBD2

DNA: TGTGCCAGCAGCTTGCGACGGACAGGGGCGGGAGTTGGTGATGGCTACACCTTC
CDR3: CASSLRRTGAGVGDGYTF
V: TRBV5-4
J: TRBJ1-2
size: .
D: TRBD1

DNA: TGTGCCAGCTCACCATTCTATCAACAGGGACGACTCAACACAGATACGCAGTATTTT
CDR3: CASSPFYQQGRLNTDTQYF
V: TRBV18
J: TRBJ2-3
size: .
D: .

DNA: TGTGCCAGCAGTCCTCAGGATTCTGAAGCTTTCTTT
CDR3: CASSPQDSEAFF
V: TRBV12-3/TRBV12-4
J: TRBJ1-1
size: .
D: .

DNA: TGTGCCAGCAGCACGACAGGAGACACTAACTATGGCTACACCTTC
CDR3: CASSTTGDTNYGYTF
V: TRBV28
J: TRBJ1-2
size: .
D: .

DNA: TGTGCCAGCAGTTGGGACAGGGGGATCACCGGGGAGCTGTTTTTT
CDR3: CASSWDRGITGELFF
V: TRBV5-4
J: TRBJ2-2
size: .
D: TRBD1

DNA: TGTGCCAGCAGAAGAGGACTAGCGGGGGGATTCTCCTACGAGCAGTACTTC
CDR3: CASRRGLAGGFSYEQYF
V: TRBV2
J: TRBJ2-7
size: .
D: TRBD2

DNA: TGTGCCAGTAGAGGCAGGGGTGGCAACGAGCAGTACTTC
CDR3: CASRGRGGNEQYF
V: TRBV19
J: TRBJ2-7
size: many
D: .

DNA: TGCGCCAGCAGCTTAGGGACAGGGCAGGCCAACGTCCTGACTTTC
CDR3: CASSLGTGQANVLTF
V: TRBV5-1
J: TRBJ2-6
size: .
D: TRBD1

DNA: TGCGCCAGCAGCTTGGAGGGCAGGGCGACAGATACGCAGTATTTT
CDR3: CASSLEGRATDTQYF
V: TRBV5-1
J: TRBJ2-3
size: .
D: .

DNA: TGTGCCATCAGTGAGCAGGGAGGGGGAACTGAAGCTTTCTTT
CDR3: CAISEQGGGTEAFF
V: TRBV10-3
J: TRBJ1-1
size: .
D: .

DNA: TGTGCCAGCAGCCTCAACACTGAAGCTTTCTTT
CDR3: CASSLNTEAFF
V: TRBV7-6
J: TRBJ1-1
size: .
D: .

DNA: TGTGCCAGCAGCCAAGGGACTAGCGGGGGGAGGCTAGAGACCCAGTACTTC
CDR3: CASSQGTSGGRLETQYF
V: TRBV4-2
J: TRBJ2-5
size: .
D: TRBD2